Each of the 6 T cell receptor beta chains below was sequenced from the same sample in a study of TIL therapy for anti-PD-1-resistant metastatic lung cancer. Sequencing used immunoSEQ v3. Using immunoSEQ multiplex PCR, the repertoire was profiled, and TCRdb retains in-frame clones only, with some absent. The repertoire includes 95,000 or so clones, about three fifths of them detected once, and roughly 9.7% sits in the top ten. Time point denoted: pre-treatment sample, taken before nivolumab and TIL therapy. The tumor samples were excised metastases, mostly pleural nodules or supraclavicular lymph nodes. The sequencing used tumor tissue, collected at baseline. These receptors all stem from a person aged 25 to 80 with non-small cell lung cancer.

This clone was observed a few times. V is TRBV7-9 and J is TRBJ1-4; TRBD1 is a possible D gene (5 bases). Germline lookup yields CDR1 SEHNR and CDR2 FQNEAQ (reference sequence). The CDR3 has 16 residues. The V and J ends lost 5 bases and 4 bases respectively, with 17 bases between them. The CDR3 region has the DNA TGTGCCAGCAGCCCATCGGGGGGAGCGGGTAATGAAAAACTGTTTTTT. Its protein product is CASSPSGGAGNEKLFF. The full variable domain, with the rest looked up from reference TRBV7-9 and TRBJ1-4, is DTGVSQNPRHKITKRGQNVTFRCDPISEHNRLYWYRQTLGQGPEFLTYFQNEAQLEKSRLLSDRFSAERPKGSFSTLEIQRTEQGDSAMYLCASSPSGGAGNEKLFFGSGTQLSVL.

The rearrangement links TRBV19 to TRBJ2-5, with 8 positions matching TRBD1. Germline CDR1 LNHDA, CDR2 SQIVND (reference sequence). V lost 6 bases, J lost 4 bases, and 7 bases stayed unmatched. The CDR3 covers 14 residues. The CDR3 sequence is CASRISGTGETQYF. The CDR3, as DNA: TGTGCCAGTAGGATATCCGGGACAGGAGAGACCCAGTACTTC.

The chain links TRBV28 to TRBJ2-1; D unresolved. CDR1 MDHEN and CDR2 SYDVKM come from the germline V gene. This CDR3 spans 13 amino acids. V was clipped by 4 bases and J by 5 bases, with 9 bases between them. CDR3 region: CASSSDLNNEQFF. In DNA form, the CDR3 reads TGTGCCAGCAGTTCCGACTTAAACAATGAGCAGTTCTTC.

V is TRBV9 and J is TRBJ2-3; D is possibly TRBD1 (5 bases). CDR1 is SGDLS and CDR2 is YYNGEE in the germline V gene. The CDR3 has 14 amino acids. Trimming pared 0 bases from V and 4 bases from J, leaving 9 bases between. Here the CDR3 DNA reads TGTGCCAGCAGCGTAGTAGACAGCCCAGATACGCAGTATTTT. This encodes CASSVVDSPDTQYF.

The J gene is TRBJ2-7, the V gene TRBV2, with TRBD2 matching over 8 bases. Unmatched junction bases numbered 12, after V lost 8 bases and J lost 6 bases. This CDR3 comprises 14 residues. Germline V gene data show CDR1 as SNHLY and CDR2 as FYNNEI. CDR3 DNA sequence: TGTGCCAGCCGTAGTCTCGGGACTAGTGGCGAGCAGTACTTC. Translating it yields CASRSLGTSGEQYF.

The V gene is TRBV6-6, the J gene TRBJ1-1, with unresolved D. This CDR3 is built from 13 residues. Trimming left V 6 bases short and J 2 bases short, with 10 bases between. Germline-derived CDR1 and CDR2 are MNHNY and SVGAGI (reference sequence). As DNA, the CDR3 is TGTGCCAGCAGCCGATCATCTAACACTGAAGCTTTCTTT. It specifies CASSRSSNTEAFF.